The 24 T cell receptor beta chains in this list originate from one sample, sequenced in a study of low-dose radiotherapy and immunotherapy resistance in tumors (dated 2022 in TCRdb). What this sample's time point label stands for: before trial treatment. TCRdb shows the sequencer as Illumina HiSeq 2500. First-strand cDNA was synthesized using Superscript III and a set of TRAV- and TRBV-specific primers, so that both TCRalpha and TCRbeta chains were covered. TCRs were amplified with Phusion for about 20 PCR cycles using a constant-region primer together with the adapter attached to the V primers. The public sequencing data were trimmed at Q25 with fastp and processed into clonotypes with MiXCR by TCRdb, which kept only in-frame beta chains. Records with the same CDR3 protein are collapsed into one entry carrying the most frequent genes and DNA. In this sample the table shows tens of thousands of distinct CDR3 sequences, 20% to 25% of which occur a single time. The ten most abundant clones make up around 5% of the sample.

Sequences were derived from PBMCs, sampled before treatment. These receptors came from a male donor with prostate cancer.

This clonotype appeared many times. This sequence joins TRBV28 and TRBJ2-6, with D unclear. Trimming took off 5 bases at V and 4 bases at J, with 18 bases between the two ends. The CDR3 is made up of 17 amino acids. In germline, CDR1 is MDHEN, CDR2 SYDVKM. This chain's CDR3 is CASSESGGLGGANVLTF. The CDR3 DNA is TGTGCCAGCAGTGAATCGGGTGGCCTGGGAGGGGCCAACGTCCTGACTTTC.

This clonotype was seen ten or more times. This chain links TRBV12-3 or TRBV12-4 with TRBJ2-7, with D hard to call. CDR3 length equals 13 residues. The V gene lost 1 base and the J gene lost 3 bases, with 7 bases spanning the gap. The CDR3 nucleotides read TGTGCCAGCAGTTTAGAAAAACACTACGAGCAGTACTTC. Protein: CASSLEKHYEQYF.

V is TRBV21-1 and J is TRBJ2-3; the D call in the table, TRBD1, was not verified against the DNA. TRBV21-1 is a pseudogene locus. The CDR3 is made up of 16 amino acids. The CDR3: CASSYRDRASTDTQYF. The CDR3 nucleotides are TGTGCCAGCAGCTACCGGGACAGGGCTTCGACAGATACGCAGTATTTT.

The table lists this clonotype with many counts. The V call is TRBV5-1, the J call TRBJ1-3; maybe TRBD1 (6 bases). The CDR3 length is 17 residues. Germline CDR1 and CDR2: SGHRS and YFSETQ. V was cut by 0 bases and J by 1 base, with 14 bases left in between. The CDR3, as DNA: TGCGCCAGCAGCTTGGCGGGGGCCGTCGGGTCTGGAAACACCATATATTTT. Translation gives CASSLAGAVGSGNTIYF.

In its sample, this clonotype was seen many times. The chain is built from TRBV30 and TRBJ2-7; D assignment may be TRBD1 or TRBD2 (7 bases each). The CDR3 extends over 14 amino acids. Deletions cut 0 bases from V and 3 bases from J, with 12 bases between. The germline V gene encodes CDR1 GTSNPN and CDR2 SVGIG (reference sequence). CDR3 protein: CAWSVGRGLYEQYF. CDR3 coding DNA: TGTGCCTGGAGTGTGGGGAGGGGGCTCTACGAGCAGTACTTC.

V and J are TRBV12-3 or TRBV12-4 and TRBJ2-5; 11 bases agree with TRBD1. The CDR3 spans 15 residues. V shed 5 bases and J 4 bases; nucleotides not matched to a gene: 6. The CDR3 DNA reads TGTGCCAGCAGTCCCGGGACAGGGGGATTAGAGACCCAGTACTTC. The encoded protein is CASSPGTGGLETQYF.

This clonotype has ten or more counts. This rearrangement joins TRBV29-1 to TRBJ2-1; weak D call: TRBD2 (7 bases). Germline lookup yields CDR1 SQVTM and CDR2 ANQGSEA. V dropped 0 bases and J dropped 5 bases, with 8 bases sitting between them. This CDR3 is 13 amino acids long. The CDR3 loop is CSVEERGHNEQFF. CDR3 sequence (DNA): TGCAGCGTTGAAGAGCGGGGGCACAATGAGCAGTTCTTC.

About this clonotype itself: A read error is likely here: a far larger clone is one base away. This chain connects TRBV6-2 or TRBV6-3 to TRBJ2-7; TRBD2 matches at 8 bases. J gave up 7 bases and V 3 bases, and 14 bases lay outside the gene matches. The germline gives CDR1 MNHEY, CDR2 SVGEGT. This CDR3 spans 16 amino acids. The CDR3 loop reads CASSYWAGGDYNEQYF. CDR3 coding DNA: TGTGCCAGCAGTTATTGGGCGGGAGGAGATTACAATGAGCAGTACTTC.

The chain recombines TRBV20-1 with TRBJ1-1; 8 nucleotides align to TRBD1. The V segment lost 0 bases and the J segment 4 bases; nucleotides outside the gene matches: 7. The CDR3 is 15 amino acids. CDR1 and CDR2 (germline): DFQATT, SNEGSKA (reference sequence). Here the CDR3 DNA reads TGCAGTGCTAGAGATCCTCAGGGGGCGACCACTGAAGCTTTCTTT. Translated, it gives CSARDPQGATTEAFF.

In its sample, this clonotype was seen many times. The genes are TRBV5-1 and TRBJ1-5, with 7 positions matching TRBD1. The CDR3 spans 13 residues. The germline V gene encodes CDR1 SGHRS and CDR2 YFSETQ. The junction had 3 bases not matched to a gene; V was cut back by 1 base and J by 8 bases. The CDR3 DNA sequence: TGCGCCAGCAGCTTGAGACAGGGTGAGCCCCAGCATTTT. Its translation: CASSLRQGEPQHF.

This clonotype was recorded many times. The chain uses TRBV29-1 and TRBJ2-3, with unresolved D. Germline values: CDR1 SQVTM, CDR2 ANQGSEA. The CDR3 contains 14 residues. Trimming removed 2 bases from V and 0 bases from J, with 9 bases in between. The CDR3 protein is CSVERHPSTDTQYF. Written as DNA, the CDR3 is TGCAGCGTTGAACGACACCCTAGCACAGATACGCAGTATTTT.

In its sample, this clonotype was seen many times. The chain joins TRBV20-1 to TRBJ2-1; tentatively, D is TRBD2 (5 bases). This CDR3 contains 15 residues. Trimming took 2 bases from V and 1 from J, leaving 12 bases between them. CDR1 and CDR2 (germline): DFQATT, SNEGSKA (reference sequence). CDR3: CSARNARVSYNEQFF. The CDR3 DNA sequence: TGCAGTGCTAGAAATGCGCGGGTGTCCTACAATGAGCAGTTCTTC.

This clonotype was seen repeatedly, ten times or more. The chain links TRBV19 to TRBJ2-3; 10 nucleotides agree with TRBD2. This CDR3 is 18 amino acids long. V lost 6 bases to trimming and J lost 2 bases; unmatched junction nucleotides: 14. The germline gives CDR1 LNHDA, CDR2 SQIVND (reference sequence). The CDR3, as DNA: TGTGCCAGTAGCCCCACTAGCGGGACCGTCTCCCCCACAGATACGCAGTATTTT. Translation gives CASSPTSGTVSPTDTQYF.

This clonotype was recorded at least ten times. The V call is TRBV28, the J call TRBJ2-7, with D perhaps TRBD2 (5 bases). The germline V gene encodes CDR1 MDHEN and CDR2 SYDVKM. Trimming left V 2 bases short and J 6 bases short, with 11 bases between. There are 13 residues in the CDR3. The CDR3 sequence: CASSLSRRTEQYF. CDR3 sequence (DNA): TGTGCCAGCAGTTTAAGTAGGAGGACCGAGCAGTACTTC.

This clonotype was detected many times. The CDR3 sequence is CSGAGGNYEQYF. CDR3 in DNA: TGCAGTGGGGCAGGGGGGAACTACGAGCAGTACTTC. This rearrangement joins TRBV20-1 to TRBJ2-7; D possibly corresponds to TRBD1 (7 bases). Germline V CDR1 and CDR2: DFQATT, SNEGSKA (reference sequence). Trimming removed 7 bases from V and 3 bases from J, with 13 bases in between. The length of the CDR3 is 12 residues.

This clonotype has only a few counts. The chain joins TRBV7-6 to TRBJ2-7; D gene ambiguous. The CDR3 is made up of 11 amino acids. The V gene lost 5 bases and the J gene lost 10 bases, with 12 bases spanning the gap. CDR1 and CDR2 (germline): SGHVS, FNYEAQ. The CDR3 coding sequence is TGTGCCAGCAGCCCACGGACCGGACAGTACTTC. It encodes CASSPRTGQYF.

A remark on this clonotype: The limits of the CDR3 on the DNA are not certain, so only TCRdb's listed CDR3 is given. The CDR3 region is CASSPPLRLDTGELFFFFFF. The chain is built from TRBV6-2 or TRBV6-3 and TRBJ2-2; the table's D call of TRBD1 was not tested on the DNA. The CDR3 contains 20 residues when both ends are counted. Germline V gene sequence: CDR1 MNHEY, CDR2 SVGEGT.

The table lists this clonotype with many counts. The chain employs TRBV28 and TRBJ1-1; D is ambiguous. There are 12 residues in the CDR3. Trimming left V 2 bases short and J 1 base short, with 2 bases between. Germline CDR1 reads MDHEN; CDR2 reads SYDVKM. The CDR3 sequence: CASSLRNTEAFF. The CDR3 region has the DNA TGTGCCAGCAGTTTAAGGAACACTGAAGCTTTCTTT.

The count of this clonotype is one. The gene calls are TRBV5-4 and TRBJ2-1; D is perhaps TRBD2 (5 bases). The CDR3 sequence is 14 residues long. Germline V gene lookup returns CDR1 SGHNT and CDR2 YYREEE (reference sequence). Between the trimmed V and J ends, which lost 6 bases and 4 bases, there was a span of 14 bases. CDR3 bases: TGTGCCAGCAAGAGGGAGACCCTTTACAATGAGCAGTTCTTC. It codes for CASKRETLYNEQFF.

This clonotype was seen a few times. This rearrangement joins TRBV10-3 to TRBJ2-1; 9 bases are shared with TRBD1. Looked up from germline, CDR1 is ENHRY and CDR2 is SYGVKD. The junction had 8 bases not matched to a gene; V was cut back by 4 bases and J by 1 base. This CDR3 has 17 residues. The DNA for the CDR3 is TGTGCCATCAGTGGTAGACAGGGGGGATTATCCTACAATGAGCAGTTCTTC. Translated, it gives CAISGRQGGLSYNEQFF.

This clonotype showed up many times. The CDR3 sequence is CSARDRYGETEAFF. As DNA, the CDR3 is TGCAGTGCTAGAGATCGATACGGTGAGACTGAAGCTTTCTTT. The gene calls are TRBV20-1 and TRBJ1-1, with unresolved D. Trimming cost V 0 bases and J 5 bases, with 13 bases left between them. Germline-derived CDR1 and CDR2 are DFQATT and SNEGSKA (reference sequence). CDR3 length: 14 residues.

This clonotype was detected many times. This rearrangement joins TRBV27 to TRBJ2-7; D possibly corresponds to TRBD2 (6 bases). This CDR3 contains 14 residues. Trimming took off 3 bases at V and 5 bases at J, with 14 bases between the two ends. Germline CDR1 and CDR2: MNHEY and SMNVEV (reference sequence). The CDR3 nucleotides are TGTGCCAGCAGTTTCGCGGGGCCGAGGAACGAGCAGTACTTC. Translating it yields CASSFAGPRNEQYF.

This clonotype was detected ten times or more. This sequence joins TRBV5-1 and TRBJ2-5; 7 bases are a match to TRBD1. The CDR3 has 15 amino acids. Germline V gives CDR1 SGHRS, CDR2 YFSETQ. The V gene end was trimmed by 0 bases and the J gene end by 2 bases; junction bases not matched to a gene: 4. The CDR3: CASSLGSGQQETQYF. The CDR3 nucleotides read TGCGCCAGCAGCTTGGGTTCGGGACAGCAAGAGACCCAGTACTTC.

The chain couples TRBV19 to TRBJ2-7; maybe TRBD2 (5 bases). CDR1 is LNHDA, CDR2 SQIVND, per germline (reference sequence). The V end lost 3 bases, the J end lost 0 bases, and 12 bases lay between the germline ends. There are 15 residues in the CDR3. CDR3 residues: CASSIGLLSSYEQYF. The CDR3 nucleotides read TGTGCCAGTAGTATTGGACTCCTAAGCTCCTACGAGCAGTACTTC.